The T cell receptor (beta chain) under discussion was sequenced for a study of T cell repertoires in cytomegalovirus infection. As to this clonotype: The target antigen is unknown.

TCRdb fed the reads into MiXCR, producing one record per CDR3 protein. The profile shows some 800,000 distinct CDR3 sequences, roughly 33% of them singletons. Per germline, CDR1 MNHEY and CDR2 SVGAGI. The CDR3 totals 18 residues. V lost 0 bases, J lost 0 bases, and 8 bases stayed unmatched. This sequence was found in a human donor in good health (CMV status not recorded). Some clones in this sample may be carry-over from other donors' samples. This chain uses TRBV6-5 with TRBJ2-3; 8 bases fit TRBD1. Sequencing used cultured CD8+ T cells from PBMCs, obtained from culture after CMV antigen stimulation. The CDR3 bases are TGTGCCAGCAGTTACTCTGCCGCAACAGGGGGAAGCACAGATACGCAGTATTTT. It yields the protein CASSYSAATGGSTDTQYF.